Given below is one T cell receptor (beta chain) in context. The same CDR3 arises from other DNA sequences in this sample as well. The junction had 7 bases not matched to a gene; V was cut back by 1 base and J by 4 bases. Germline V gives CDR1 LGHNT, CDR2 FRNRAP. The CDR3 loop spans 17 amino acids. This sample is part of a study of blood T cell repertoires in COVID-19. TCRdb's copy holds only in-frame clones and misses some; the assay was immunoSEQ multiplex PCR. The table shows about 280,000 clones, with 85% occurring only once. Those enrolled, adults aged roughly 18 to 90 years, came from about two dozen US areas. Either two negative PCRs, clearance, or symptom resolution qualified Cohort 3 donors as recovered.

Specimen: PBMCs or T cells enriched from blood (not recorded which). The chain is built from TRBV12-5 and TRBJ2-3, with TRBD2 identical over 11 bases. This TCR came from a woman in her fifties or sixties who had recovered from COVID-19. The CDR3 spells CASGLGSSGRRADTQYF. The CDR3 DNA follows: TGTGCTAGTGGTTTGGGGTCTAGCGGGAGGCGGGCAGATACGCAGTATTTT.